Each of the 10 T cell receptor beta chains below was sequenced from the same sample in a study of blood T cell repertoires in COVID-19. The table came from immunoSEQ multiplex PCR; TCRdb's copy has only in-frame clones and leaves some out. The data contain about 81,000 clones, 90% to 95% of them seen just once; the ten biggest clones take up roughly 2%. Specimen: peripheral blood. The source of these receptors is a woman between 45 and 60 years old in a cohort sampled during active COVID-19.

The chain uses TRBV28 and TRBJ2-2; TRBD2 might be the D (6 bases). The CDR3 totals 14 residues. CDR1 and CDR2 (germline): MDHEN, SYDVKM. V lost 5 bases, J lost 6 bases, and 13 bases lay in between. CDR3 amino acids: CASSPSGQPGELFF. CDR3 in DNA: TGTGCCAGCAGTCCCAGCGGGCAGCCCGGGGAGCTGTTTTTT.

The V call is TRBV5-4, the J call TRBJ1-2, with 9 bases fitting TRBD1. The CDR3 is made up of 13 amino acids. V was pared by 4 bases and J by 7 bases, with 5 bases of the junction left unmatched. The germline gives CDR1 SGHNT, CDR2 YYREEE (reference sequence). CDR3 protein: CASSAQGAGGYTF. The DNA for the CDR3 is TGTGCCAGCAGCGCACAGGGGGCGGGTGGCTACACCTTC.

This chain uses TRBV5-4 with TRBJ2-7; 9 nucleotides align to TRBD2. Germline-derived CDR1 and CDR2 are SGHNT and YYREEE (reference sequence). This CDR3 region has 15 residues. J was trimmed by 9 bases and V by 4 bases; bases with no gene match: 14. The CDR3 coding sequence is TGTGCCAGCAGCGTCGGGACTAGCCGCGGGGGCGTGCAGTACTTC. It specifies CASSVGTSRGGVQYF.

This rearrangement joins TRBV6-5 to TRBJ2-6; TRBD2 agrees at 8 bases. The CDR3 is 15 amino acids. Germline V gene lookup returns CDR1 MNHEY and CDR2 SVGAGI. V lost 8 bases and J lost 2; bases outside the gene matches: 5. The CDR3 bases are TGTGCCAGCTTACCCGGGAGGGCTGGGGCCAACGTCCTGACTTTC. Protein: CASLPGRAGANVLTF.

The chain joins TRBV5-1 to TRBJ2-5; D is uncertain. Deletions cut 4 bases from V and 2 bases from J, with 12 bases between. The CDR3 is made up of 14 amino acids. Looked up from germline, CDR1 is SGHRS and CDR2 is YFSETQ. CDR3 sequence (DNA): TGCGCCAGCAGCCCTTTGGCATCGCAAGAGACCCAGTACTTC. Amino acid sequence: CASSPLASQETQYF.

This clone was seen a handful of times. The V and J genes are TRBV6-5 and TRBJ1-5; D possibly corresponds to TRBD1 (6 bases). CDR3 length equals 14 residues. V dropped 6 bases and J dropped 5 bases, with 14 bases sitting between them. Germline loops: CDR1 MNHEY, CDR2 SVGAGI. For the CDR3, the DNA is TGTGCCAGCAGAGTCAGGGGACGCGATCAGCCCCAGCATTTT. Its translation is CASRVRGRDQPQHF.

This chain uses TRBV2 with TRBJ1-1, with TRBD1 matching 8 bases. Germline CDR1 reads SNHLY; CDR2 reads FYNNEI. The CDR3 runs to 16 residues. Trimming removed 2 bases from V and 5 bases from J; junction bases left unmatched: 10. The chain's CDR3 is CASSETSRGRGTEAFF. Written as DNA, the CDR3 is TGTGCCAGCAGTGAAACTAGCAGGGGGCGCGGTACTGAAGCTTTCTTT.

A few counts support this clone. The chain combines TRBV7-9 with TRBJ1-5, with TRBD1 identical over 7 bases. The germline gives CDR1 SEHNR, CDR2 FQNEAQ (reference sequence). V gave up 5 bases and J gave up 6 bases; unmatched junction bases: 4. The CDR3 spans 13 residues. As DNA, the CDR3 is TGTGCCAGCAGCCAGGGGGATAGTCAGCCCCAGCATTTT. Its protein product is CASSQGDSQPQHF.

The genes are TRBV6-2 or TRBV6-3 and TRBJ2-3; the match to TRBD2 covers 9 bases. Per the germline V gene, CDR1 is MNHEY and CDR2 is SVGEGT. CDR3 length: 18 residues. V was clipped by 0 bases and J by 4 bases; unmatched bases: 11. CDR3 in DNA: TGTGCCAGCAGTTACTCGAATTCGCTAGCGGGGTTATCAGATACGCAGTATTTT. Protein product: CASSYSNSLAGLSDTQYF.

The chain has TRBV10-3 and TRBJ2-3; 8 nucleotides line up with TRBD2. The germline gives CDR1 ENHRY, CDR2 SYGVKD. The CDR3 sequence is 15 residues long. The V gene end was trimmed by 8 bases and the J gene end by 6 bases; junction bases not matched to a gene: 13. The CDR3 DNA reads TGTGCCATCCTTAGACCCGGGGGGGCCAGGGATACGCAGTATTTT. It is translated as CAILRPGGARDTQYF.